This T cell receptor (beta chain) was documented in a study of CD8 T cells in ankylosing spondylitis. Study findings and constraints: Several of the motif variants were reported before in synovial fluid and blood from reactive arthritis.

This clonotype was counted ten times or more. Its antigen is undetermined. TCRdb re-derived calls from the 5' RACE reads in MiXCR, one entry per CDR3 protein. The data hold fewer than 200,000 distinct CDR3 sequences, with 9.5% to 10% observed a single time. This CDR3 is built from 18 residues. In germline, CDR1 is LGHNA, CDR2 YSLEER. The V gene end was trimmed by 0 bases and the J gene end by 3 bases; junction bases not matched to a gene: 7. The TCR was taken from a female donor with ankylosing spondylitis or in good health (not recorded which). Sample: blood, either unsorted or a sorted T cell fraction (not recorded which). This chain uses TRBV4-3 with TRBJ2-1; 11 nucleotides agree with TRBD2. The CDR3 region has the DNA TGCGCCAGCAGCCAAGAGGTTAGACTAGCGGGATACTACAATGAGCAGTTCTTC. This codes for CASSQEVRLAGYYNEQFF.